A single sample gave rise to the 28 T cell receptor beta chains below, sequenced in a study of cytotoxic CD8 clonotypes in ibrutinib-treated CLL (dated by TCRdb to the early 2020s). Read against the paper, the sample's time point label means: roughly 23 months on ibrutinib. The library was built by means of the immunoSEQ multiplex PCR assay. The table comes from immuneACCESS by way of TCRdb, which keeps in-frame sequences with V and J called. Part of the clones is missing from these tables; in studies checked, under half for an unresolved V gene and the rest for unknown reasons. For this sample the table gives almost 250,000 clones, of which around 70% were detected only once. Approximately 15% of the sample rests with the top ten. The sequencing used PBMCs, collected after 24 months of ibrutinib treatment. The receptors were sampled from a human donor with chronic lymphocytic leukemia.

The chain couples TRBV18 to TRBJ2-2, with 11 positions matching TRBD2. J was trimmed by 7 bases and V by 2 bases; bases with no gene match: 3. The CDR3 has 15 amino acids. Germline lookup yields CDR1 KGHSH and CDR2 LQKENI. The CDR3 region is CASSPTSGSGGELFF. The CDR3 bases are TGTGCCAGCTCACCAACTAGCGGGAGCGGCGGGGAGCTGTTTTTT.

The V gene is TRBV29-1, the J gene TRBJ1-2; 8 bases are shared with TRBD1. The J segment lost 1 base and the V segment lost 0 bases, leaving 10 bases of the junction unmatched. The length of the CDR3 is 17 residues. Germline CDR1 SQVTM, CDR2 ANQGSEA. The CDR3: CSVEDGILDRDNYGYTF. In nucleotides, the CDR3 is TGCAGCGTTGAAGACGGTATACTGGACAGGGATAACTATGGCTACACCTTC.

This clone has just a few counts. The chain couples TRBV9 to TRBJ2-1; possible D gene TRBD1, 6 bases. Trimming removed 2 bases at V and 0 bases at J, with 12 bases between. CDR1 and CDR2 (germline): SGDLS, YYNGEE. This CDR3 has 16 amino acids. DNA for the CDR3: TGTGCCAGCAGCGTCCGGGACATCGCCTCCTACAATGAGCAGTTCTTC. It encodes CASSVRDIASYNEQFF.

The chain joins TRBV10-1 to TRBJ2-3; D remains unclear. Trimming left V 0 bases short and J 0 bases short, with 7 bases between. Germline V gives CDR1 WNHNN, CDR2 SYGVQD (reference sequence). The CDR3 has 15 amino acids. CDR3 sequence reads: CASSESRRSTDTQYF. The CDR3 DNA reads TGCGCCAGCAGTGAGTCACGGCGGAGCACAGATACGCAGTATTTT.

This clone turned up a few times. This rearrangement joins TRBV30 to TRBJ1-2, with D perhaps TRBD1 (5 bases). V was trimmed by 3 bases and J by 8 bases, leaving 10 bases between them. CDR1 and CDR2 from the germline V gene are GTSNPN and SVGIG (reference sequence). The CDR3 is 11 residues long. CDR3 nucleotide sequence: TGTGCCTGGAGCGGGGCCTCGGGCTACACCTTC. It encodes CAWSGASGYTF.

The chain carries TRBV6-5 and TRBJ1-1, with D hard to call. In germline, CDR1 is MNHEY, CDR2 SVGAGI. The CDR3 loop spans 13 amino acids. Trimming shortened V by 5 bases and J by 5 bases, and 12 bases separated the two germline ends. Here the CDR3 reads CASSESSGTEAFF. The CDR3 bases are TGTGCCAGCAGTGAATCGTCCGGGACTGAAGCTTTCTTT.

This CDR3 is CASSQVTGELFF. For the CDR3, the DNA is TGTGCCAGCTCACAGGTCACCGGGGAGCTGTTTTTT. V usage is TRBV18 and J usage is TRBJ2-2; D gene ambiguous. Per germline, CDR1 KGHSH and CDR2 LQKENI. This CDR3 is built from 12 residues. Trimming took 4 bases from V and 4 from J, leaving 4 bases between them.

V and J are TRBV5-4 and TRBJ2-2; D is ambiguous. CDR3 length: 13 amino acids. With 4 bases removed from V and 10 bases from J, the gap between germline ends came to 14 bases. From germline, CDR1 is SGHNT and CDR2 YYREEE (reference sequence). CDR3 bases: TGTGCCAGCAGCACCGCCCCGTTTGAGGAGCTGTTTTTT. Residues: CASSTAPFEELFF.

The chain joins TRBV29-1 to TRBJ1-2, with D possibly matching TRBD1 (5 bases). V lost 5 bases and J lost 4, with 20 bases in between. Germline V gene data show CDR1 as SQVTM and CDR2 as ANQGSEA. This CDR3 comprises 15 residues. The CDR3 DNA reads as TGCAGCGTTCCCGCCTGGGGGAATGGGAGCTATGGCTACACCTTC. It encodes CSVPAWGNGSYGYTF.

This clone occurred once. This chain connects TRBV6-6 to TRBJ2-2; D remains ambiguous. V was trimmed by 2 bases and J by 6 bases, leaving 7 bases between them. Per the germline V gene, CDR1 is MNHNY and CDR2 is SVGAGI (reference sequence). The CDR3 has 13 residues. Here the CDR3 reads CASSYPAPGELFF. The CDR3 region has the DNA TGTGCCAGCAGTTACCCTGCTCCCGGGGAGCTGTTTTTT.

The chain recombines TRBV6-7 with TRBJ1-5, with D hard to call. TRBV6-7 is an open reading frame, and its role is uncertain. This CDR3 spans 19 amino acids. V was pared by 0 bases and J by 0 bases, with 18 bases between. The CDR3 region is CASSYSKPRGRVSNQPQHF. The CDR3 DNA follows: TGTGCCAGCAGTTACTCGAAGCCCCGAGGGCGGGTTAGCAATCAGCCCCAGCATTTT.

The chain's CDR3 is CAISEGDRGYGYTF. The CDR3 DNA sequence: TGTGCCATCAGTGAGGGAGACAGGGGTTATGGCTACACCTTC. This chain links TRBV10-3 with TRBJ1-2, with TRBD1 identical over 8 bases. Germline assignment: CDR1 ENHRY and CDR2 SYGVKD. V was pared by 2 bases and J by 5 bases, with 4 bases of the junction left unmatched. CDR3 length equals 14 residues.

This chain connects TRBV27 to TRBJ2-7; tentatively, D is TRBD1 or TRBD2 (5 bases each). CDR3 length: 14 residues. Germline lookup yields CDR1 MNHEY and CDR2 SMNVEV (reference sequence). The V end was cut by 3 bases, the J end by 1 base, with 10 bases between. CDR3 DNA sequence: TGTGCCAGCAGTTTGGGACGGCATTCCTACGAGCAGTACTTC. It codes for CASSLGRHSYEQYF.

This clone was counted between two and nine times. V and J are TRBV5-1 and TRBJ1-5, with D perhaps matching TRBD1 (5 bases). With 0 bases removed from V and 7 bases from J, the gap between germline ends came to 11 bases. The CDR3 spans 14 residues. Germline V gene data show CDR1 as SGHRS and CDR2 as YFSETQ. CDR3: CASSLGGERQPQHF. CDR3 in DNA: TGCGCCAGCAGCTTGGGAGGGGAGCGGCAGCCCCAGCATTTT.

The chain employs TRBV4-2 and TRBJ2-1; no firm D call. Germline values: CDR1 LGHNA, CDR2 YNFKEQ. The CDR3 covers 15 residues. Trimming took off 0 bases at V and 6 bases at J, with 12 bases between the two ends. CDR3 sequence: CASSQEASSANEQFF. The DNA for the CDR3 is TGTGCCAGCAGCCAAGAGGCATCGAGCGCCAATGAGCAGTTCTTC.

The chain has TRBV7-3 and TRBJ1-2; 10 bases map to TRBD1. V was pared by 3 bases and J by 2 bases, with 12 bases of the junction left unmatched. This CDR3 is 18 amino acids long. CDR1 and CDR2 from the germline V gene are SGHTA and FQGTGA. CDR3 DNA sequence: TGTGCCAGCAGCTTGCCGCCGGGACAGGGGTCCCACAACTATGGCTACACCTTC. Translated: CASSLPPGQGSHNYGYTF.

The sample holds a few counts of this clone. The chain joins TRBV29-1 to TRBJ2-7, with no clear D. Germline V gene lookup returns CDR1 SQVTM and CDR2 ANQGSEA. The CDR3 extends over 13 amino acids. V dropped 6 bases and J dropped 0 bases, with 12 bases sitting between them. The DNA of the CDR3 is TGCAGCGTCCTCGCGTACAACTCCTACGAGCAGTACTTC. Protein product: CSVLAYNSYEQYF.

The chain links TRBV28 to TRBJ1-3; 9 nucleotides agree with TRBD1. With V trimmed by 6 bases and J by 6 bases, 9 bases remained unmatched. The CDR3 runs to 15 residues. Germline lookup yields CDR1 MDHEN and CDR2 SYDVKM. In nucleotides, the CDR3 is TGTGCCAGCAGACCGGGACAGGGAAGTGTAAACACCATATATTTT. Translated, it gives CASRPGQGSVNTIYF.

CDR3 amino acids: CASSSPTVDRGGNTIYF. CDR3 sequence (DNA): TGTGCCAGCAGTTCACCCACCGTGGACAGGGGAGGAAACACCATATATTTT. J is TRBJ1-3 and V is TRBV28; TRBD1 matches 9 bases. The germline gives CDR1 MDHEN, CDR2 SYDVKM. The junction had 11 bases not matched to a gene; V was cut back by 4 bases and J by 4 bases. This CDR3 has 17 residues.

This chain joins TRBV29-1 and TRBJ1-2, with D perhaps TRBD1 (5 bases). V lost 6 bases and J lost 6, with 11 bases in between. Per the germline V gene, CDR1 is SQVTM and CDR2 is ANQGSEA. The CDR3 totals 11 residues. CDR3 sequence reads: CSVQGRDGYTF. In DNA, the CDR3 is TGCAGCGTCCAGGGTAGGGATGGCTACACCTTC.

The chain recombines TRBV4-1 with TRBJ2-5, with D uncertain. The CDR3 contains 16 residues. V was cut by 0 bases and J by 2 bases, with 13 bases left in between. The germline CDR1 and CDR2 sequences are MGHRA and YSYEKL. The CDR3, as DNA: TGCGCCAGCAGCCAAGATTTCGGTAGAATACAAGAGACCCAGTACTTC. This codes for CASSQDFGRIQETQYF.

The chain combines TRBV9 with TRBJ2-1; possibly TRBD2 for D (5 bases). V was cut by 3 bases and J by 7 bases, with 11 bases left in between. CDR1 is SGDLS, CDR2 YYNGEE, per germline. This CDR3 comprises 13 residues. The CDR3 DNA reads TGTGCCAGCAGCGCCCGGACTCAGAATGAGCAGTTCTTC. It translates to CASSARTQNEQFF.

This clone appeared once. This chain uses TRBV6-5 with TRBJ2-7; TRBD1 matches at 11 bases. The ends lost 4 bases at V and 3 bases at J; junction bases unmatched: 5. CDR1 and CDR2 from the germline V gene are MNHEY and SVGAGI. This CDR3 is 15 amino acids long. CDR3: CASSSTGTGGYEQYF. In DNA, the CDR3 is TGTGCCAGCAGTTCGACCGGGACAGGGGGCTACGAGCAGTACTTC.

This chain uses TRBV30 with TRBJ1-5; D gene uncertain. In germline, CDR1 is GTSNPN, CDR2 SVGIG (reference sequence). There are 14 residues in the CDR3. V was clipped by 1 base and J by 2 bases, with 9 bases between them. The CDR3 nucleotides are TGTGCCTGGAGTGGGGCAGCCGGCAATCAGCCCCAGCATTTT. Its translation is CAWSGAAGNQPQHF.

This clone was seen more than once but under ten times. The chain combines TRBV9 with TRBJ2-1, with 7 bases matching TRBD1. The germline V gene encodes CDR1 SGDLS and CDR2 YYNGEE. The CDR3 is made up of 16 amino acids. Trimming took 0 bases from V and 8 from J; bases not matched to a gene: 11. CDR3 bases: TGTGCCAGCAGCGTAGGCTTCTCCCTAGGACAGGATGAGCAGTTCTTC. It translates to CASSVGFSLGQDEQFF.

The gene calls are TRBV15 and TRBJ2-5; D may correspond to TRBD1 or TRBD2 (5 bases each). The V gene's germline CDR1 is LNHNV and CDR2 YYDKDF (reference sequence). The CDR3 spans 15 residues. Trimming cost V 1 base and J 3 bases, with 12 bases left between them. CDR3 residues: CATSRAGTAEETQYF. For the CDR3, the DNA is TGTGCCACCAGCAGAGCCGGGACCGCTGAAGAGACCCAGTACTTC.

The chain recombines TRBV29-1 with TRBJ2-2; D is possibly TRBD1 (6 bases). The CDR3 extends over 14 amino acids. Germline lookup yields CDR1 SQVTM and CDR2 ANQGSEA. The ends were cut back, 7 bases at V and 0 bases at J, with 12 bases in the middle. The CDR3 loop is CSARRDTNTGELFF. The CDR3, as DNA: TGCAGCGCCCGTCGGGACACGAACACCGGGGAGCTGTTTTTT.

CDR3 in DNA: TGTGCCTGGAGTCTCCGCGGGGGGGGTATGAACACTGAAGCTTTCTTT. Its protein is CAWSLRGGGMNTEAFF. The J gene is TRBJ1-1, the V gene TRBV30, with D perhaps matching TRBD1 (5 bases). This CDR3 spans 16 amino acids. V shed 2 bases and J shed 0 bases, with 16 bases lying between them. The germline gives CDR1 GTSNPN, CDR2 SVGIG (reference sequence).